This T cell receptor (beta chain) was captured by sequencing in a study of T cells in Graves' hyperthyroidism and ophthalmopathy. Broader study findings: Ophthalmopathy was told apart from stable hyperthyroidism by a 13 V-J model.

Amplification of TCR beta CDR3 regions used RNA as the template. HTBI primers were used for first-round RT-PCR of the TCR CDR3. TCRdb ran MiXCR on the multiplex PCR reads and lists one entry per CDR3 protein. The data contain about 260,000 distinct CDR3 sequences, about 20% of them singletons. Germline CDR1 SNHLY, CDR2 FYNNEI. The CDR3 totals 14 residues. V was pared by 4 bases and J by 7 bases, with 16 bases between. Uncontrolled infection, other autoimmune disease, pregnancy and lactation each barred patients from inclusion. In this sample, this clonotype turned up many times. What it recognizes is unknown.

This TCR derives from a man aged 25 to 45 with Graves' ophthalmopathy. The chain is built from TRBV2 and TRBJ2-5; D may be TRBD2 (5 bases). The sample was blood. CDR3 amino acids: CASSAEAVRGTQYF. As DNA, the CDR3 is TGTGCCAGCAGTGCGGAAGCGGTCCGGGGGACCCAGTACTTC.